A single sample is the source of the 24 T cell receptor beta chains below, sequenced in a study of cytomegalovirus exposure and HLA in healthy donors. The PCR had 60 Vbeta and 13 Jbeta primers. The assay was immunoSEQ multiplex PCR, and TCRdb's table has in-frame clones only and misses some. The sample has about 52,000 clones, approximately 70% seen once; the top ten hold nearly 3%. The source material was PBMCs. The receptors were sampled from a young man in good health and CMV-seronegative.

In this sample, this clone turned up a few times. V is TRBV5-1 and J is TRBJ2-5; TRBD2 matches at 7 bases. The J call could be wrong; TRBJ2-7 is a better fit for the DNA end. This CDR3 is built from 15 residues. Germline CDR1 and CDR2: SGHRS and YFSETQ. CDR3 DNA: TGCGCCAGCAGCTTGAGTCCGGGACTACCCTCCGAGCAGTACTTC. Translated, it gives CASSLSPGLPSEQYF.

The V call is TRBV13, the J call TRBJ1-2, with D unresolved. Germline CDR1 and CDR2: PRHDT and FYEKMQ (reference sequence). This CDR3 has 15 residues. Deletions cut 0 bases from V and 1 base from J, with 9 bases between. Here the CDR3 reads CASSLGAGLNYGYTF. CDR3 bases: TGTGCCAGCAGCTTAGGTGCAGGACTTAACTATGGCTACACCTTC.

The chain carries TRBV18 and TRBJ1-1; D gene unclear. From germline, CDR1 is KGHSH and CDR2 LQKENI. V shed 1 base and J shed 3 bases, with 9 bases lying between them. CDR3 length equals 14 residues. This CDR3 reads CASSPRFSDTEAFF. The DNA for the CDR3 is TGTGCCAGCTCACCACGGTTTTCGGACACTGAAGCTTTCTTT.

This sequence joins TRBV2 and TRBJ2-5; the D gene is possibly TRBD1 (6 bases). The CDR3 contains 13 residues. Germline CDR1 SNHLY, CDR2 FYNNEI. Between the trimmed V and J ends, which lost 5 bases and 2 bases, there was a span of 9 bases. CDR3 DNA sequence: TGTGCCAGCAGTTCTGACAGGCAAGAGACCCAGTACTTC. Amino acid sequence: CASSSDRQETQYF.

This clone has just a few counts. The rearrangement uses TRBV29-1 and TRBJ1-4; D ambiguous. Between the trimmed V and J ends, which lost 3 bases and 5 bases, there was a span of 7 bases. The germline CDR1 and CDR2 sequences are SQVTM and ANQGSEA. The CDR3 loop spans 12 amino acids. The CDR3 loop is CSVESGNEKLFF. CDR3 nucleotides: TGCAGCGTTGAGTCGGGGAATGAAAAACTGTTTTTT.

The chain couples TRBV30 to TRBJ1-5; 8 positions match TRBD1. CDR1 is GTSNPN and CDR2 is SVGIG in the germline V gene (reference sequence). The CDR3 is 13 amino acids. The J segment lost 4 bases and the V segment lost 1 base, leaving 0 bases of the junction unmatched. This CDR3 reads CAWSGQGNQPQHF. The CDR3 DNA reads as TGTGCCTGGAGTGGACAGGGGAATCAGCCCCAGCATTTT.

This clone was seen a few times. This CDR3 reads CAWSVPGQGGEKLFF. CDR3 DNA: TGTGCCTGGAGTGTACCGGGACAGGGGGGAGAAAAACTGTTTTTT. The chain is built from TRBV30 and TRBJ1-4; 11 bases map to TRBD1. The V segment lost 0 bases and the J segment 8 bases; nucleotides outside the gene matches: 5. The CDR3 covers 15 residues. Germline loops: CDR1 GTSNPN, CDR2 SVGIG (reference sequence).

This sequence joins TRBV9 and TRBJ2-1; possibly TRBD2 for D (6 bases). Germline V gene sequence: CDR1 SGDLS, CDR2 YYNGEE. Trimming stripped 2 bases from V and 3 bases from J, with 12 bases between. The CDR3 spans 15 residues. CDR3 region: CASSVAGSGYNEQFF. The CDR3 bases are TGTGCCAGCAGCGTTGCGGGATCGGGCTACAATGAGCAGTTCTTC.

The sample holds a few counts of this clone. The V and J genes are TRBV28 and TRBJ2-3; 7 bases agree with TRBD1. In germline, CDR1 is MDHEN, CDR2 SYDVKM. V shed 3 bases, J shed 1 base, and the junction held 1 base outside the gene matches. The CDR3 runs 14 residues. The chain's CDR3 is CASSFRGRTDTQYF. The CDR3 DNA follows: TGTGCCAGCAGTTTTAGGGGGCGCACAGATACGCAGTATTTT.

The chain links TRBV7-2 to TRBJ2-3, with D tentatively TRBD1 (6 bases). Germline V gene data show CDR1 as SGHTA and CDR2 as FQGNSA. The CDR3 length is 14 residues. Trimming pared 5 bases from V and 1 base from J, leaving 10 bases between. The CDR3 nucleotides read TGTGCCAGCAGCCTTCGACAGGGCACAGATACGCAGTATTTT. It translates to CASSLRQGTDTQYF.

V gene TRBV15 combines with J gene TRBJ1-2; 11 nucleotides align to TRBD1. The V gene's germline CDR1 is LNHNV and CDR2 YYDKDF (reference sequence). The CDR3 loop spans 16 amino acids. Germline trimming cut 5 bases from V and 0 bases from J; bases unmatched to any gene: 5. Written as DNA, the CDR3 is TGTGCCACCAGCTGGGACAGGGGGTACACTAACTATGGCTACACCTTC. This encodes CATSWDRGYTNYGYTF.

The chain combines TRBV9 with TRBJ2-2, with 8 bases identical to TRBD1. Trimming at V came to 5 bases and at J to 1 base, leaving 4 bases not matched to a gene. Germline CDR1 reads SGDLS; CDR2 reads YYNGEE. This CDR3 has 15 residues. The CDR3 loop is CASSPGTGNTGELFF. CDR3 sequence (DNA): TGTGCCAGCAGTCCCGGGACAGGGAACACCGGGGAGCTGTTTTTT.

This clone occurred once. This chain uses TRBV9 with TRBJ1-6; tentative D call: TRBD1 (6 bases). From germline, CDR1 is SGDLS and CDR2 YYNGEE. V was cut by 4 bases and J by 8 bases, with 13 bases left in between. The CDR3 is made up of 14 amino acids. The CDR3 region has the DNA TGTGCCAGCAGCCTAGGGGGACTCTATTCACCCCTCCACTTT. The encoded protein is CASSLGGLYSPLHF.

The sample holds a few counts of this clone. V is TRBV28 and J is TRBJ1-2; tentative D call: TRBD1 (5 bases). Trimming took 6 bases from V and 8 from J, leaving 22 bases between them. Germline CDR1 and CDR2: MDHEN and SYDVKM. The CDR3 runs to 15 residues. CDR3 residues: CASRQPEGPSRGYTF. CDR3 nucleotides: TGTGCCAGCAGGCAACCGGAGGGGCCGTCCCGCGGCTACACCTTC.

This rearrangement joins TRBV4-2 to TRBJ1-2; D uncertain. This CDR3 is 15 amino acids long. CDR1 LGHNA and CDR2 YNFKEQ come from the germline V gene. V was shortened by 11 bases and J by 0 bases, with 19 bases between the two germline ends. The CDR3 sequence: CASGATSTSNYGYTF. The CDR3 DNA sequence: TGTGCCTCTGGAGCTACCTCTACTTCTAACTATGGCTACACCTTC.

This clone was recorded only once. The chain employs TRBV25-1 and TRBJ2-1, with 8 bases aligning to TRBD1. The CDR3 is made up of 14 amino acids. CDR1 is MGHDK and CDR2 is SYGVNS in the germline V gene. J gave up 5 bases and V 4 bases, and 4 bases lay outside the gene matches. The CDR3 coding sequence is TGTGCCAGCAGTGGCGACAGGGGACACAATGAGCAGTTCTTC. It translates to CASSGDRGHNEQFF.

This chain joins TRBV7-9 and TRBJ1-2; no clear D gene. V dropped 1 base and J dropped 4 bases, with 10 bases sitting between them. Per germline, CDR1 SEHNR and CDR2 FQNEAQ (reference sequence). The CDR3 covers 14 residues. Here the CDR3 DNA reads TGTGCCAGCAGCTTAGGTGAGGGAGTCTATGGCTACACCTTC. Amino acids: CASSLGEGVYGYTF.

This chain links TRBV28 with TRBJ2-5; possibly TRBD2 for D (5 bases). V was pared by 10 bases and J by 1 base, with 10 bases between. The germline gives CDR1 MDHEN, CDR2 SYDVKM. The CDR3 length is 12 residues. In DNA, the CDR3 is TGTGCCACCGGGGATCGCCAAGAGACCCAGTACTTC. This codes for CATGDRQETQYF.

The chain couples TRBV19 to TRBJ2-7, with D perhaps TRBD1 (5 bases). Trimming took off 2 bases at V and 3 bases at J, with 11 bases between the two ends. Per the germline V gene, CDR1 is LNHDA and CDR2 is SQIVND (reference sequence). The CDR3 loop spans 14 amino acids. The CDR3 reads CASSISDSIYEQYF. CDR3 DNA sequence: TGTGCCAGTAGTATAAGTGACAGCATCTACGAGCAGTACTTC.

V usage is TRBV7-6 and J usage is TRBJ2-3; 14 bases map to TRBD2. J lost 1 base, V lost 0 bases, and 3 bases had no gene match. CDR1 is SGHVS, CDR2 FNYEAQ, per germline. CDR3 length equals 18 residues. For the CDR3, the DNA is TGTGCCAGCAGCTTAGCCGGGACTAGCGGGAGAGGCACAGATACGCAGTATTTT. Amino acid sequence: CASSLAGTSGRGTDTQYF. The full variable domain, with the rest looked up from reference TRBV7-6 and TRBJ2-3, is GAGVSQSPRYKVTKRGQDVALRCDPISGHVSLYWYRQALGQGPEFLTYFNYEAQQDKSGLPNDRFSAERPEGSISTLTIQRTEQRDSAMYRCASSLAGTSGRGTDTQYFGPGTRLTVL.

This clone has just a few counts. The chain couples TRBV4-2 to TRBJ2-7; 9 bases align to TRBD2. The trim removed 1 base at V and 6 bases at J, leaving 10 bases unmatched. Per germline, CDR1 LGHNA and CDR2 YNFKEQ. This CDR3 spans 16 amino acids. This CDR3 is CASSQGSASGKSEQYF. CDR3 DNA sequence: TGTGCCAGCAGCCAAGGATCCGCTAGCGGGAAGAGCGAGCAGTACTTC.

This clone was counted once. The chain couples TRBV15 to TRBJ2-7; maybe TRBD2 (7 bases). Deletions cut 9 bases from V and 0 bases from J, with 12 bases between. CDR3 length: 13 amino acids. From germline, CDR1 is LNHNV and CDR2 YYDKDF (reference sequence). This CDR3 reads CATGGDNSYEQYF. The CDR3, as DNA: TGTGCCACAGGGGGGGACAACTCCTACGAGCAGTACTTC.

This rearrangement joins TRBV5-6 to TRBJ2-3, with 7 bases that match TRBD1. The germline gives CDR1 SGHDT, CDR2 YYEEEE. V lost 4 bases to trimming and J lost 2 bases; unmatched junction nucleotides: 10. This CDR3 contains 16 residues. The CDR3 DNA follows: TGTGCCAGCAGCCCCGGGACAGCGGCAGCCACAGATACGCAGTATTTT. Its translation: CASSPGTAAATDTQYF.

The chain joins TRBV28 to TRBJ1-2; 7 bases are a match to TRBD1. Germline CDR1 is MDHEN and CDR2 is SYDVKM. CDR3 length equals 14 residues. The junction had 5 bases not matched to a gene; V was cut back by 6 bases and J by 1 base. As DNA, the CDR3 is TGTGCCAGCAGCTACAGGGGAGATAACTATGGCTACACCTTC. Translating gives CASSYRGDNYGYTF.